Listed below are T cell receptor beta chains from one sample, sequenced in a study of cytomegalovirus exposure and HLA in healthy donors. This table comes from immunoSEQ multiplex PCR, and its TCRdb copy is limited to in-frame clones, with some not included. Of under 150,000 clones in the sample, 60% to 85% are singletons; the top ten hold under 7.5%. Source material: PBMCs. These receptor sequences come from a man aged 40-50 years in good health and CMV-seropositive. CDR3s include the opening cysteine and the closing phenylalanine or tryptophan.

V,J,CDR3
TRBV18,TRBJ2-5,CASSRYLTTAQETQYF
TRBV18,TRBJ1-4,CASSPIRRITGEDFNEKLFF
TRBV10-3,TRBJ1-1,CAISAQGASTEAFF
TRBV4-1,TRBJ1-2,CASSQEGVHYGYTF
TRBV19,TRBJ2-1,CASSQAGAYNEQFF
TRBV6-5,TRBJ2-1,CASSTSGGAYNEQFF
TRBV7-2,TRBJ1-2,CASSPQTDFNYGYTF
TRBV9,TRBJ1-1,CASSVAGDNTEAFF
TRBV6-1,TRBJ2-5,CASSGGLTLGTQYF
TRBV6-6,TRBJ1-5,CASSGQGQHQPQHF
TRBV19,TRBJ2-7,CASSGRGQGYEQYF
TRBV6-5,TRBJ1-5,CASRPQGLGNQPQHF
TRBV7-2,TRBJ2-2,CASSSYLETGGELFF
TRBV5-6,TRBJ2-1,CASSRGLAGEDEQFF
TRBV13,TRBJ1-4,CASSLLGQGDEKLFF
TRBV5-6,TRBJ1-2,CASSLVEGASYGYTF
TRBV18,TRBJ1-4,CASSPDSTPGGKLFF
TRBV5-4,TRBJ2-2,CASSLVTVGVGELFF
TRBV9,TRBJ2-1,CASSVASISSGGNEQFF
TRBV6-6,TRBJ1-4,CASSNRGQVNEKLFF
TRBV30,TRBJ2-5,CAWSVWGGQETQYF
TRBV7-2,TRBJ1-1,CASSPSIGRVTEAFF
TRBV19,TRBJ1-3,CASRQGQAGNTIYF
TRBV5-6,TRBJ2-7,CASSLQGNEQYF
TRBV20-1,TRBJ1-2,CSARYRESYTF
TRBV5-1,TRBJ2-1,CASSLGLSRYNEQFF
TRBV2,TRBJ2-2,CASSIQFPGELFF
TRBV5-4,TRBJ2-2,CASSRESGGPPGELFF
TRBV5-1,TRBJ1-1,CASSLPGQGPTEAFF
TRBV28,TRBJ1-1,CASDPGTGFFEAFF
TRBV29-1,TRBJ2-2,CSVKDRGDTGELFF
TRBV19,TRBJ1-1,CASSILGTGVSEAFF
TRBV5-1,TRBJ2-5,CASSLGSLETQYF
TRBV30,TRBJ1-2,CAWSVQGTDPLF
TRBV7-6,TRBJ2-3,CASSLGATTSTDTQYF
TRBV18,TRBJ1-2,CASSTDRVPNYGYTF
TRBV27,TRBJ1-4,CASSYNRGRYEKLFF
TRBV7-9,TRBJ2-7,CASSLEGLAADTF
TRBV5-6,TRBJ1-3,CASSSGQGSSGNTIYF
TRBV5-4,TRBJ2-7,CASSKGGGGNTYEQYF
TRBV5-1,TRBJ2-3,CASSSPLAGHTDTQYF
TRBV27,TRBJ2-1,CASSFSGGSSYNEQFF
TRBV5-1,TRBJ1-3,CASSLEGQGSTIYF
TRBV9,TRBJ1-1,CASVRGDRMNTEAFF
TRBV19,TRBJ1-1,CASSIDVTGGTEAFF
TRBV7-8,TRBJ1-5,CASSLVWDRRQPQHF
TRBV7-9,TRBJ1-2,CASSSTLTGSYGYTF
TRBV4-1,TRBJ2-7,CASSQDRGGISYEQYF